This T cell receptor beta chain stems from a study of response to subunit inactivated influenza vaccine (dated by TCRdb to 2016 to 2019). In terms of the full investigation: Deep quantitative profiling of the T cell receptor repertoire was used in the study to follow responses to a trivalent subunit inactivated influenza vaccine. Study-level results and caveats: The authors proposed that each seasonal influenza vaccination may bring in only a limited number of new T cells.

This clonotype was counted between two and nine times. Its recognized antigen is unknown. There are no base qualities to consult, and no much larger clone falls within one base. CDR1 and CDR2 are drawn from the germline V gene (reference sequence): SEHNR, FQNEAQ. V loses 4 bases, J loses 1 base, and the germline ends lie 17 bases apart. The CDR3 holds 16 amino acids from the cysteine to the phenylalanine. This entry keeps only the CDR3 DNA: 48 bases, framed from base 1. To prepare the library, RT-PCR was applied. The reads were generated on an Illumina HiSeq 2500. TCRdb took the public reads, trimmed them with fastp at Q25, ran MiXCR for clone calling and kept in-frame beta chains. Merged by CDR3 protein, the rows form single entries marked with the most common genes and DNA. The sample records about 780,000 distinct CDR3 sequences, around a sixth of which are singletons. The top ten hold about a tenth of the sample.

The material was PBMCs from blood, obtained roughly 5 days after vaccination. This receptor was taken from a man in his forties or fifties who received an inactivated influenza vaccine. Donor details come from another sample of the same person, matched by shared clones. The rearranged chain carries TRBV7-9 and TRBJ2-7; the D gene could be TRBD1 or TRBD2, each one agreeing over 5 bases. The DNA reads as follows: TGTGCCAGCAGCTCCCAGGGACCAACATTTTCCTACGAGCAGTACTTC. Translated, this gives CASSSQGPTFSYEQYF.